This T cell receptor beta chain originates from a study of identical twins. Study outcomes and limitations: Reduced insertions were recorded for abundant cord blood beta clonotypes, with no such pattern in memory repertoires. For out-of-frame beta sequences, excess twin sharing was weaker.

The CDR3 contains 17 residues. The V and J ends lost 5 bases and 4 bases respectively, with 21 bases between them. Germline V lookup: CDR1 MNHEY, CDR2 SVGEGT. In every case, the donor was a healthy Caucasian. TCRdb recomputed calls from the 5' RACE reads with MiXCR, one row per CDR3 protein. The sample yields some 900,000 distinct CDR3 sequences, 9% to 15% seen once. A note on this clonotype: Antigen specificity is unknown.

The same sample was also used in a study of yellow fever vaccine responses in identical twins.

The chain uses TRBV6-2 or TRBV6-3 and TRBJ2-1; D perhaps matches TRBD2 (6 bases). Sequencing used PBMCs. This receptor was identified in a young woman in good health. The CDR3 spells CASSTTGLPSGYNEQFF. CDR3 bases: TGTGCCAGCAGTACTACAGGCCTACCAAGCGGGTACAATGAGCAGTTCTTC.